Here is one T cell receptor beta chain with its context. This specimen belongs to a study of blood T cell repertoires in COVID-19. Overall study: Researchers got acute and convalescent COVID-19 samples from the United States, Italy and Spain. PBMCs, B-cell-depleted T cells, or T cells were the source of the cDNA or gDNA that made up the material.

As processed by the authors: Nucleated cell number was recorded as an estimate derived from reference gene primer amplification. The protocol was immunoSEQ multiplex PCR, while the TCRdb copy is restricted to in-frame clones and leaves out a portion. V, J and clone size were drawn from that table, and D and trimming were deduced from the DNA. The profile shows 85,000 or so clones, roughly 89% of them singletons. Germline trimming cut 3 bases from V and 5 bases from J; bases unmatched to any gene: 5. CDR3 length: 14 residues. The germline V gene encodes CDR1 KGHSH and CDR2 LQKENI. The TCR originated in a man between 45 and 60 years old with active or convalescent COVID-19. This sequence joins TRBV18 and TRBJ2-3; TRBD1 matches at 7 bases. The material sequenced was peripheral blood. Here the CDR3 reads CASSPLGGIDTQYF. In DNA form, the CDR3 reads TGTGCCAGCTCACCTTTAGGGGGCATAGATACGCAGTATTTT.